This T cell receptor beta chain was sequenced in a study of blood T cell repertoires in COVID-19. The wider study: Researchers got acute and convalescent COVID-19 samples from the United States, Italy and Spain. The cDNA or gDNA used as material had been derived from T cells, B-cell-depleted T cells, or PBMCs.

From germline, CDR1 is SNHLY and CDR2 FYNNEI. Trimming stripped 3 bases from V and 3 bases from J, with 8 bases between. The CDR3 spans 14 residues. Original data processing: Amplified reference gene primers provided the basis for estimating nucleated cell counts. Generated by immunoSEQ multiplex PCR, the TCRdb table keeps only in-frame clones and is missing some. Clone size and the V and J calls come from that table; the DNA yielded D and trimming. This table holds 130,000 to 150,000 clones, roughly 90% found once. The sequence came from a man between 50 and 59 years old with active or convalescent COVID-19. The chain carries TRBV2 and TRBJ2-2; weak D call: TRBD2 (5 bases). What was sequenced was peripheral blood. The CDR3 protein is CASSDLRDTGELFF. In DNA, the CDR3 is TGTGCCAGCAGTGACTTGAGGGACACCGGGGAGCTGTTTTTT.